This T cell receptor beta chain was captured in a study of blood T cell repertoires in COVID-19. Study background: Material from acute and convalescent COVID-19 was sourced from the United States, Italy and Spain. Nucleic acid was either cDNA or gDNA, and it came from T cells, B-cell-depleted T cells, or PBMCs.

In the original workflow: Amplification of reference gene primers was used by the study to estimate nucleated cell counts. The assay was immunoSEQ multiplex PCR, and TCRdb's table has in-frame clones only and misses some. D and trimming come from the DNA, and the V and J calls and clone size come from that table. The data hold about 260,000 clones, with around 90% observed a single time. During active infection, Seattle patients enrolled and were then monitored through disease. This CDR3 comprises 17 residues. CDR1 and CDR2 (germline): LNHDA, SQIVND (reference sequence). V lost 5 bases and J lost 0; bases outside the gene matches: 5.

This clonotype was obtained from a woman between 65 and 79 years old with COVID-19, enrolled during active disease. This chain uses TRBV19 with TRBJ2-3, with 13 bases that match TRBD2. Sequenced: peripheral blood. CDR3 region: CASSQTSGGTSTDTQYF. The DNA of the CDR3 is TGTGCCAGTAGTCAGACTAGCGGGGGGACGAGCACAGATACGCAGTATTTT.